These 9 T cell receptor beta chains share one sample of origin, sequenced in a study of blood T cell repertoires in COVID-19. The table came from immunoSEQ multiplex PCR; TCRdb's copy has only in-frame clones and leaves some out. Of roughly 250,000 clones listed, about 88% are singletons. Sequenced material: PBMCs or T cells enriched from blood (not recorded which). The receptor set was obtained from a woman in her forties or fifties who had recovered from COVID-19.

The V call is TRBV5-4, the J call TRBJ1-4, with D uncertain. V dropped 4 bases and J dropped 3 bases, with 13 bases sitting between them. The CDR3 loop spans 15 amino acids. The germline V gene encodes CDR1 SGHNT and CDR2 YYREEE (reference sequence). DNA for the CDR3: TGTGCCAGCAGCCCTGGAGGGCAGGCTAATGAAAAACTGTTTTTT. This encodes CASSPGGQANEKLFF.

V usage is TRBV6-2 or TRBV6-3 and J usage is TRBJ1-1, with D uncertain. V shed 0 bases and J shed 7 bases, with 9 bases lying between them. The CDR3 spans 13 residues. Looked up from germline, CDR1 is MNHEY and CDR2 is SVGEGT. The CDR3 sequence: CASSYSGVGEAFF. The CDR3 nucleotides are TGTGCCAGCAGTTACTCGGGCGTAGGTGAAGCTTTCTTT.

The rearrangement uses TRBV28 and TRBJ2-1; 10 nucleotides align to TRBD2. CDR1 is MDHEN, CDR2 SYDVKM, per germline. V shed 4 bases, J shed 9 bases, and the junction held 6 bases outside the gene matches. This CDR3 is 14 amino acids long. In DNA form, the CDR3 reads TGTGCCAGCAGTTCTAGCGGGAGAGGGGGTGAGCAGTTCTTC. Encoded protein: CASSSSGRGGEQFF.

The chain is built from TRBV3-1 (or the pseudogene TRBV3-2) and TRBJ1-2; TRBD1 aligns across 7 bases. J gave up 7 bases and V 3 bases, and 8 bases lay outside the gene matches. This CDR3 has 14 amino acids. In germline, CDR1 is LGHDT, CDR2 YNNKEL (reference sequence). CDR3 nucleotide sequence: TGTGCCAGCAGCCAGGCGACAGGGCGTACTGGCTACACCTTC. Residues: CASSQATGRTGYTF.

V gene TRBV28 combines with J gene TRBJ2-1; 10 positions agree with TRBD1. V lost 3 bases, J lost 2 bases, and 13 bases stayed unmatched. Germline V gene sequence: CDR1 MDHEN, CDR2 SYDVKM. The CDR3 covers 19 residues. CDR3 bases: TGTGCCAGCAGTTTTTTTGGGACAGGGGACTTTACTACCTACAATGAGCAGTTCTTC. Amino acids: CASSFFGTGDFTTYNEQFF.

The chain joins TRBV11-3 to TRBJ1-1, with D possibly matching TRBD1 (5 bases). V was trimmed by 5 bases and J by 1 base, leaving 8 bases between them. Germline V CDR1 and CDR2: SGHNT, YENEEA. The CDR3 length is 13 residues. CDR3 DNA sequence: TGTGCCAGCAGCCAAGACAGGAACACTGAAGCTTTCTTT. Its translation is CASSQDRNTEAFF.

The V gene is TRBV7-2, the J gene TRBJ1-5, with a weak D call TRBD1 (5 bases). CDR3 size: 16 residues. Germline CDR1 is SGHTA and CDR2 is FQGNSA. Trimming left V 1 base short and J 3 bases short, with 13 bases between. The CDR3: CASSLVGPENNQPQHF. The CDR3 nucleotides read TGTGCCAGCAGCTTAGTGGGGCCGGAGAACAATCAGCCCCAGCATTTT.

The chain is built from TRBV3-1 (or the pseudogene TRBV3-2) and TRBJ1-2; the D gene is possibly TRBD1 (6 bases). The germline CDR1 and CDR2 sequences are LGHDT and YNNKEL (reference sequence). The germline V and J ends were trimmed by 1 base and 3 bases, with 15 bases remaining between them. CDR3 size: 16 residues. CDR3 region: CASSQARGILDYGYTF. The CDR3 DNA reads TGTGCCAGCAGCCAAGCAAGGGGGATCCTAGACTATGGCTACACCTTC.

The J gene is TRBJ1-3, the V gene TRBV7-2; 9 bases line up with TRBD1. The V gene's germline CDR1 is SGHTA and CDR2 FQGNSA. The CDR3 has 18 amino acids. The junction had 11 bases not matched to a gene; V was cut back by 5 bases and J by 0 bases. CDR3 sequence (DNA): TGTGCCAGCAGCGTCTCCGGACAGGGGTTCTACTCTGGAAACACCATATATTTT. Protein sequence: CASSVSGQGFYSGNTIYF.